This passage covers 7 T cell receptor beta chains from one sample sequenced in a study of cytomegalovirus exposure and HLA in healthy donors. The assay was immunoSEQ multiplex PCR, and TCRdb's table has in-frame clones only and misses some. The sample has tens of thousands of clones; 84% are singletons. Sample: PBMCs. These TCRs come from a woman aged 18-30 years in good health and CMV-seropositive.

V gene TRBV6-5 combines with J gene TRBJ1-4, with TRBD1 identical over 12 bases. V lost 7 bases, J lost 7 bases, and 7 bases stayed unmatched. Germline V gene lookup returns CDR1 MNHEY and CDR2 SVGAGI. CDR3 length: 15 amino acids. CDR3 residues: CASNEGGQGAEKLFF. Written as DNA, the CDR3 is TGTGCCAGCAATGAGGGGGGACAGGGGGCTGAAAAACTGTTTTTT.

The V and J genes are TRBV7-2 and TRBJ2-4; 9 nucleotides line up with TRBD2. J lost 8 bases, V lost 4 bases, and 12 bases had no gene match. The CDR3 covers 16 residues. Germline CDR1 SGHTA, CDR2 FQGNSA. As DNA, the CDR3 is TGTGCCAGCAGCTCGTGGGGGCGGGGGGGCCCGGACATTCAGTACTTC. Its protein product is CASSSWGRGGPDIQYF.

The genes are TRBV2 and TRBJ1-4; D is unresolved. V was shortened by 10 bases and J by 0 bases, with 9 bases between the two germline ends. Germline CDR1 reads SNHLY; CDR2 reads FYNNEI. The CDR3 consists of 13 residues. In DNA, the CDR3 is TGTGCCACACAGAGAACAACTAATGAAAAACTGTTTTTT. Its protein is CATQRTTNEKLFF.

This chain joins TRBV19 and TRBJ1-2; the match to TRBD1 covers 7 bases. CDR3 length: 14 amino acids. V shed 1 base, J shed 8 bases, and the junction held 7 bases outside the gene matches. The V gene's germline CDR1 is LNHDA and CDR2 SQIVND (reference sequence). For the CDR3, the DNA is TGTGCCAGTAGTATAGGGGACAGCGATTTCGGCTACACCTTC. Its protein product is CASSIGDSDFGYTF.

This clone was detected once. For the CDR3, the DNA is TGTGCCAGCAGCCCGCACGGACAGGGGGAAGGTTCACCCCTCCACTTT. It encodes CASSPHGQGEGSPLHF. The J gene is TRBJ1-6, the V gene TRBV28; 10 nucleotides line up with TRBD1. Unmatched junction bases numbered 11, after V lost 6 bases and J lost 9 bases. The CDR3 extends over 16 amino acids. Germline V lookup: CDR1 MDHEN, CDR2 SYDVKM.

The V gene is TRBV19, the J gene TRBJ1-2; TRBD1 might be the D (6 bases). Germline V lookup: CDR1 LNHDA, CDR2 SQIVND (reference sequence). The CDR3 consists of 23 residues. The V end was cut by 4 bases, the J end by 6 bases, with 42 bases between. CDR3 in amino acids: CASSTESKLPRVGGRQEKDGYTF. As DNA, the CDR3 is TGTGCCAGTAGTACGGAATCCAAACTTCCCAGGGTGGGCGGCCGACAGGAAAAGGATGGCTACACCTTC.

This chain uses TRBV2 with TRBJ1-1; D unresolved. Trimming took 2 bases from V and 3 from J, leaving 7 bases between them. The CDR3 extends over 13 amino acids. CDR1 is SNHLY and CDR2 is FYNNEI in the germline V gene. CDR3 bases: TGTGCCAGCAGTGAAAACGGGTACACTGAAGCTTTCTTT. Translation gives CASSENGYTEAFF. The entire variable domain, with the rest obtained from reference TRBV2 and TRBJ1-1, is as follows: EPEVTQTPSHQVTQMGQEVILRCVPISNHLYFYWYRQILGQKVEFLVSFYNNEISEKSEIFDDQFSVERPDGSNFTLKIRSTKLEDSAMYFCASSENGYTEAFFGQGTRLTVV.